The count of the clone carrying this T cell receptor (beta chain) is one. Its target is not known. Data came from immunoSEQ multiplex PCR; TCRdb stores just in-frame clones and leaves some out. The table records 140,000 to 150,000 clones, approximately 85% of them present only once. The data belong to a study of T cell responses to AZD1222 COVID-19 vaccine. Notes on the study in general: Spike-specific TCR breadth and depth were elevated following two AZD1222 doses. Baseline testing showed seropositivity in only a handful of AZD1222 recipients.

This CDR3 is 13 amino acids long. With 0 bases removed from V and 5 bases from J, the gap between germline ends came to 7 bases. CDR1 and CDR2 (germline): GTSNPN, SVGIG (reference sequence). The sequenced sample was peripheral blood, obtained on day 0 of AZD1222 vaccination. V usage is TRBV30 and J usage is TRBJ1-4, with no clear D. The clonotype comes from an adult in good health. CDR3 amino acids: CAWSVSVNEKLFF. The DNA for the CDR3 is TGTGCCTGGAGTGTATCAGTAAATGAAAAACTGTTTTTT.